The 14 T cell receptor beta chains below all came from one sample that was sequenced in a study of identical twins. A single record per CDR3 protein comes from TCRdb applying MiXCR to the 5' RACE reads. Of a few hundred thousand distinct CDR3 sequences in the sample, approximately 10% were seen once. Sequencing input: naive T cells sorted from blood. Receptors were obtained from a woman aged 45 to 65 in good health.

A few counts support this clonotype. This chain joins TRBV23-1 and TRBJ2-7, with D possibly being TRBD1 (5 bases). TRBV23-1 is an open reading frame, and its role is uncertain. The V and J ends lost 0 bases and 0 bases respectively, with 9 bases between them. CDR3 size: 15 residues. DNA of the CDR3: TGCGCCAGCAGTCAATCCTTGGACACCTCCTACGAGCAGTACGTC. Protein: CASSQSLDTSYEQYV.

J is TRBJ1-2 and V is TRBV7-2; TRBD1 matches 7 bases. V lost 0 bases, J lost 8 bases, and 9 bases stayed unmatched. The germline CDR1 and CDR2 sequences are SGHTA and FQGNSA. The CDR3 is made up of 15 amino acids. CDR3 loop: CASSLARQGMRGYTF. In nucleotides, the CDR3 is TGTGCCAGCAGCTTAGCGAGACAGGGCATGCGGGGCTACACCTTC.

In its sample, this clonotype was seen many times. As DNA, the CDR3 is TGTGCCAGCAGCCATGGAAGACAGCCGAACACCGGGGAGCTGTTTTTT. It translates to CASSHGRQPNTGELFF. The chain employs TRBV5-5 and TRBJ2-2; tentatively, D is TRBD1 (5 bases). There are 16 residues in the CDR3. The germline V and J ends were trimmed by 4 bases and 0 bases, with 13 bases remaining between them. Germline values: CDR1 SGHKS, CDR2 YYEKEE (reference sequence).

In this sample, this clonotype turned up many times. This chain joins TRBV28 and TRBJ2-1, with D perhaps matching TRBD2 (6 bases). The germline V gene encodes CDR1 MDHEN and CDR2 SYDVKM. The CDR3 length is 13 residues. Trimming took 4 bases from V and 6 from J, leaving 10 bases between them. CDR3 protein: CASSWRAINEQFF. CDR3 DNA sequence: TGTGCCAGCAGTTGGAGGGCGATCAATGAGCAGTTCTTC. The full variable domain, completed using reference TRBV28 and TRBJ2-1, is DVKVTQSSRYLVKRTGEKVFLECVQDMDHENMFWYRQDPGLGLRLIYFSYDVKMKEKGDIPEGYSVSREKKERFSLILESASTNQTSMYLCASSWRAINEQFFGPGTRLTVL.

The chain combines TRBV7-2 with TRBJ2-3; unclear D gene. V was cut by 0 bases and J by 0 bases, with 7 bases left in between. The CDR3 runs to 15 residues. The germline V gene encodes CDR1 SGHTA and CDR2 FQGNSA. The CDR3 nucleotides are TGTGCCAGCAGCTTAGCCGCCTCTAGCACAGATACGCAGTATTTT. Its protein product is CASSLAASSTDTQYF.

The chain couples TRBV13 to TRBJ2-2; 8 nucleotides line up with TRBD1. Trimming removed 6 bases from V and 3 bases from J; junction bases left unmatched: 9. CDR3 length: 16 amino acids. CDR1 is PRHDT and CDR2 is FYEKMQ in the germline V gene (reference sequence). The CDR3 DNA is TGTGCCAGCAGAATCGAAGGGACAGGTGACACCGGGGAGCTGTTTTTT. This translates into CASRIEGTGDTGELFF.

The rearrangement uses TRBV20-1 and TRBJ2-3, with TRBD1 as a possible D gene (5 bases). CDR3 size: 16 residues. The germline gives CDR1 DFQATT, CDR2 SNEGSKA (reference sequence). V lost 3 bases to trimming and J lost 1 base, with 17 bases between them. The DNA of the CDR3 is TGCAGTGCTAGCCGAACCCGACAGACAGGCACAGATACGCAGTATTTT. Its translation is CSASRTRQTGTDTQYF.

The sample holds a few counts of this clonotype. V usage is TRBV4-1 and J usage is TRBJ2-2; D may correspond to TRBD1 or TRBD2 (6 bases each). Germline loops: CDR1 MGHRA, CDR2 YSYEKL. The germline V and J ends were trimmed by 1 base and 5 bases, with 11 bases remaining between them. This CDR3 has 15 amino acids. CDR3 nucleotides: TGCGCCAGCAGCCAAGGGGGGGCCGGAACCGGGGAGCTGTTTTTT. Amino acids: CASSQGGAGTGELFF.

This clonotype was counted ten times or more. This chain uses TRBV5-5 with TRBJ2-2; 10 bases map to TRBD2. V was pared by 0 bases and J by 6 bases, with 5 bases of the junction left unmatched. Looked up from germline, CDR1 is SGHKS and CDR2 is YYEKEE (reference sequence). The CDR3 consists of 16 residues. The CDR3 DNA follows: TGTGCCAGCAGCTTGGTGGGACTAGCGACACCCGGGGAGCTGTTTTTT. Translating it yields CASSLVGLATPGELFF.

This clonotype occurred many times. This chain uses TRBV5-1 with TRBJ1-4; D gene uncertain. The CDR3 loop spans 13 amino acids. The V end lost 5 bases, the J end lost 4 bases, and 9 bases lay between the germline ends. CDR1 and CDR2 (germline): SGHRS, YFSETQ. The CDR3 nucleotides are TGCGCCAGCAGGGGCAGCCTTAATGAAAAACTGTTTTTT. Encoded protein: CASRGSLNEKLFF.

This clonotype was counted many times. V is TRBV24-1 and J is TRBJ2-3; 8 bases line up with TRBD1. Germline V gene data show CDR1 as KGHDR and CDR2 as SFDVKD. This CDR3 is built from 14 residues. V lost 4 bases and J lost 7; bases outside the gene matches: 6. DNA of the CDR3: TGTGCCACCAGTGACCCGGACAGGGCCAATACGCAGTATTTT. Amino acid sequence: CATSDPDRANTQYF.

This clonotype occurred many times. The chain is built from TRBV20-1 and TRBJ2-1, with TRBD2 matching 7 bases. V gave up 1 base and J gave up 0 bases; unmatched junction bases: 3. The germline CDR1 and CDR2 sequences are DFQATT and SNEGSKA (reference sequence). This CDR3 has 15 residues. For the CDR3, the DNA is TGCAGTGCTAGAGGGGGGGGAACCTCCTACAATGAGCAGTTCTTC. This sequence encodes CSARGGGTSYNEQFF.

This clonotype was counted many times. The chain recombines TRBV5-1 with TRBJ2-1; TRBD2 aligns across 13 bases. CDR3 length: 17 residues. The V and J ends lost 1 base and 6 bases, in that order; junction bases with no gene match: 7. Germline lookup yields CDR1 SGHRS and CDR2 YFSETQ. CDR3 in DNA: TGCGCCAGCAGCTTGAGGACTAGCGGGAGTTTCGTCAATGAGCAGTTCTTC. Protein: CASSLRTSGSFVNEQFF.

This clonotype was found a few times. CDR3 loop: CASSPPTGTRYGYTF. As DNA, the CDR3 is TGCGCCAGCAGCCCGCCGACCGGGACCAGATATGGCTACACCTTC. The V call is TRBV5-1, the J call TRBJ1-2; D may be TRBD1 (5 bases). Deletions cut 4 bases from V and 5 bases from J, with 18 bases between. CDR1 is SGHRS, CDR2 YFSETQ, per germline. This CDR3 is built from 15 residues.